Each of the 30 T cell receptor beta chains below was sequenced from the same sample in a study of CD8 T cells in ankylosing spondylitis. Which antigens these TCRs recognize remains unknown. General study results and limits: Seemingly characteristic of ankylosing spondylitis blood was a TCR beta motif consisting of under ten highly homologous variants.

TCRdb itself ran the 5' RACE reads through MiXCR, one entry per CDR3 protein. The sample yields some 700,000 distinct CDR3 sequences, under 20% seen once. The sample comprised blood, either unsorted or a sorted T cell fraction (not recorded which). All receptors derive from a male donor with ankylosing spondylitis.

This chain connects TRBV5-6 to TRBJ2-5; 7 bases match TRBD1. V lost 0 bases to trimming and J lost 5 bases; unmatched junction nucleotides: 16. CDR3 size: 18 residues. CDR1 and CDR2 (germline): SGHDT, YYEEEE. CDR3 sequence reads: CASSLAGSGGSLWETQYF. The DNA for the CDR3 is TGTGCCAGCAGCTTGGCCGGGTCAGGGGGATCCTTATGGGAGACCCAGTACTTC.

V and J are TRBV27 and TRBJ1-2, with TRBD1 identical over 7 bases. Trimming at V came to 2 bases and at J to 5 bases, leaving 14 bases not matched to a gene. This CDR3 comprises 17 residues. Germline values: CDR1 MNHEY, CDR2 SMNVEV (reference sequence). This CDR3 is CASSLRATTGLAYGYTF. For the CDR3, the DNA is TGTGCCAGCAGTTTACGGGCGACGACAGGGTTAGCATATGGCTACACCTTC.

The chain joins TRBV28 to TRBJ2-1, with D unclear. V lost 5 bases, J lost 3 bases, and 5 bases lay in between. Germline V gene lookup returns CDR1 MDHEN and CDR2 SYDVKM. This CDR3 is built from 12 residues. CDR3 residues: CASSISYNEQFF. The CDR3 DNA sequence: TGTGCCAGCAGTATCAGCTACAATGAGCAGTTCTTC.

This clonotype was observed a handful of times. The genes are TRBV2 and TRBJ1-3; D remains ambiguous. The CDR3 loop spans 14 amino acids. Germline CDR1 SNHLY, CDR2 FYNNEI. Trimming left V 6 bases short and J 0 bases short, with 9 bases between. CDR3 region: CASRRPASGNTIYF. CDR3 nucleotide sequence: TGTGCCAGCAGACGGCCGGCCTCTGGAAACACCATATATTTT.

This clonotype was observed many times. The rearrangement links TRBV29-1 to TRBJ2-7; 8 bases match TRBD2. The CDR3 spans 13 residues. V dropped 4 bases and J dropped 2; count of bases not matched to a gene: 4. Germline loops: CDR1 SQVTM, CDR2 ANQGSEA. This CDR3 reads CSVAVAGTYEQYF. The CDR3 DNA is TGCAGCGTTGCCGTAGCGGGAACCTACGAGCAGTACTTC.

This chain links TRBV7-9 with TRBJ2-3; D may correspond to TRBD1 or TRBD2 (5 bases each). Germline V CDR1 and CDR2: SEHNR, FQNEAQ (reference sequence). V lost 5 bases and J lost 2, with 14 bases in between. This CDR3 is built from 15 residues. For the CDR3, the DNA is TGTGCCAGCAGCGAGTGGGACCTGTTCACAGATACGCAGTATTTT. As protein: CASSEWDLFTDTQYF.

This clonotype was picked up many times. The CDR3 DNA follows: TGTGCCAGCAGCCAGGACGGCTCCTACGAGCAGTACTTC. Translated, it gives CASSQDGSYEQYF. This chain uses TRBV7-9 with TRBJ2-7, with unresolved D. The V gene lost 5 bases and the J gene lost 0 bases, with 8 bases spanning the gap. Per the germline V gene, CDR1 is SEHNR and CDR2 is FQNEAQ (reference sequence). CDR3 length: 13 residues.

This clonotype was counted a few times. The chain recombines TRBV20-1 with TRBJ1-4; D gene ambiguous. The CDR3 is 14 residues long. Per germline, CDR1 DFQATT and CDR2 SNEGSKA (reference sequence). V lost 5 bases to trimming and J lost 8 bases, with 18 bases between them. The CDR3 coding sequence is TGCAGTGCTCCCCGTCGCGGGGAGGAAGAAAAACTGTTTTTT. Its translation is CSAPRRGEEEKLFF.

The CDR3 DNA reads TGTGCCAGCAGGCTGACAGGAACTAATGAAAAACTGTTTTTT. It translates to CASRLTGTNEKLFF. This chain uses TRBV6-1 with TRBJ1-4; D is perhaps TRBD1 (6 bases). Germline V gene data show CDR1 as MNHNS and CDR2 as SASEGT. This CDR3 has 14 amino acids. The V gene lost 6 bases and the J gene lost 1 base, with 9 bases spanning the gap.

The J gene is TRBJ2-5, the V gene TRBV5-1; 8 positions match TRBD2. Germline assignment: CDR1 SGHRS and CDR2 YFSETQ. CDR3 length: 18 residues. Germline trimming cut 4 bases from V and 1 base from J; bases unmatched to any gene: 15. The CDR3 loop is CASSPRMREAGFQETQYF. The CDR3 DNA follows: TGCGCCAGCAGCCCAAGGATGCGGGAGGCGGGATTCCAAGAGACCCAGTACTTC.

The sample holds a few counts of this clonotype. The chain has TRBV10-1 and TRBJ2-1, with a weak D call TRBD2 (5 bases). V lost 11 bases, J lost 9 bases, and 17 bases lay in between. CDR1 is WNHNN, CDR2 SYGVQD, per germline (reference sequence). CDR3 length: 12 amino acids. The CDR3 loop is CAGWRRMGEQFF. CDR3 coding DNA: TGCGCCGGTTGGAGGAGGATGGGTGAGCAGTTCTTC.

CDR3 in amino acids: CASSPLDRGLNGYTF. In DNA, the CDR3 is TGTGCCAGCAGTCCCCTTGACAGGGGGCTGAACGGCTACACCTTC. The chain carries TRBV28 and TRBJ1-2, with 10 bases fitting TRBD1. Unmatched junction bases numbered 11, after V lost 5 bases and J lost 8 bases. Germline V gives CDR1 MDHEN, CDR2 SYDVKM. This CDR3 has 15 residues.

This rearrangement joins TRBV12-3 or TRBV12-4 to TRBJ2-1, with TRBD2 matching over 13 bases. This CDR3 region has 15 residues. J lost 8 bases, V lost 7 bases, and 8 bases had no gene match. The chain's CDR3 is CASTTGLAGTDEQFF. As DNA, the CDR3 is TGTGCCAGCACCACGGGACTAGCGGGGACGGATGAGCAGTTCTTC.

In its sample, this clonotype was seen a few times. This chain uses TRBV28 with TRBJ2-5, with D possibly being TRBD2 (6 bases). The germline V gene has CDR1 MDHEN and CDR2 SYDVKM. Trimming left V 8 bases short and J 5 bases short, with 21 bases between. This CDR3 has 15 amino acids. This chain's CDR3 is CASLSLLGGGETQYF. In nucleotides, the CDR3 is TGTGCCAGCCTCAGTTTACTGGGAGGAGGTGAGACCCAGTACTTC.

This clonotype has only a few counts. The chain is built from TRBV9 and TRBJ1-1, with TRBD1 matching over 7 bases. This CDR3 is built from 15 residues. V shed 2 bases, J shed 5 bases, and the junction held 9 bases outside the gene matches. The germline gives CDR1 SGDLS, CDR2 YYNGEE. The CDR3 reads CASSVDRAGWTEAFF. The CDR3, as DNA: TGTGCCAGCAGCGTCGACAGGGCTGGTTGGACTGAAGCTTTCTTT.

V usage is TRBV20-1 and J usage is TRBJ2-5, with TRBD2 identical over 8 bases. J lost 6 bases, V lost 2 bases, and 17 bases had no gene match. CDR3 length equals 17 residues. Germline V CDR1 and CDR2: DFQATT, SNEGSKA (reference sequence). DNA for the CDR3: TGCAGTGCTAGATCCCCTACTTCACGTAGCGGGGTCAAGACCCAGTACTTC. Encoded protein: CSARSPTSRSGVKTQYF.

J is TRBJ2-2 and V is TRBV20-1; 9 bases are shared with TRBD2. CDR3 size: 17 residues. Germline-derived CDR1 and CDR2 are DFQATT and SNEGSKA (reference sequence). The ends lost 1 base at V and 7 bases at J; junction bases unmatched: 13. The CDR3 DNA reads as TGCAGTGCTAGAGTCGGCGTGGTAGCGGGAGCTGACGGGGAGCTGTTTTTT. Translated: CSARVGVVAGADGELFF.

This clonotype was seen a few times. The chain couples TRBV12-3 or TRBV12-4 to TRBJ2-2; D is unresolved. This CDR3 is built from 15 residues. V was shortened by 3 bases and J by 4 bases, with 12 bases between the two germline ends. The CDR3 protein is CASSFPAPGTGELFF. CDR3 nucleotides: TGTGCCAGCAGTTTTCCGGCGCCAGGCACCGGGGAGCTGTTTTTT.

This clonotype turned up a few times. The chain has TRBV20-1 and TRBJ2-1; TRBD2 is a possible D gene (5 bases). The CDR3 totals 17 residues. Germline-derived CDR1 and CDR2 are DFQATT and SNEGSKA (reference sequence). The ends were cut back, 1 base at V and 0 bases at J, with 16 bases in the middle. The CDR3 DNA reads TGCAGTGCTAGAGGTACTTTGCGGGCCTACTCCTACAATGAGCAGTTCTTC. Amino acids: CSARGTLRAYSYNEQFF.

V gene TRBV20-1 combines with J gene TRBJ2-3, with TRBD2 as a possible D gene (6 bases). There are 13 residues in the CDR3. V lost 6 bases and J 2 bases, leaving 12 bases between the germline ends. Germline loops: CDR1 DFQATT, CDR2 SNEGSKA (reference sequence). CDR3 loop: CSATWDFTDTQYF. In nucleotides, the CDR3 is TGCAGTGCCACCTGGGACTTCACAGATACGCAGTATTTT.

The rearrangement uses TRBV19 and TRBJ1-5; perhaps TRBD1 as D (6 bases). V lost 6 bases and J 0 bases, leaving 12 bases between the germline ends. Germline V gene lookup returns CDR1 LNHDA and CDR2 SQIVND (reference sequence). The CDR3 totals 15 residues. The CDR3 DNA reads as TGTGCCAGTAGCGGGGGCGGAACTAGCAATCAGCCCCAGCATTTT. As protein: CASSGGGTSNQPQHF.

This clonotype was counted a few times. The CDR3 loop reads CASSLGPLETQYF. Here the CDR3 DNA reads TGTGCCAGCAGCTTAGGACCATTGGAGACCCAGTACTTC. The chain combines TRBV7-3 with TRBJ2-5; D call uncertain. Trimming took 2 bases from V and 5 from J, leaving 9 bases between them. The CDR3 contains 13 residues. CDR1 and CDR2 (germline): SGHTA, FQGTGA.

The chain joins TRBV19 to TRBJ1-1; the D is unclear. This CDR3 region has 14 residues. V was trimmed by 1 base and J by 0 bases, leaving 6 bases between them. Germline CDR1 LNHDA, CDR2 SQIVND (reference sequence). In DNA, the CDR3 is TGTGCCAGTAGTATAGTAACCATGAACACTGAAGCTTTCTTT. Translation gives CASSIVTMNTEAFF.

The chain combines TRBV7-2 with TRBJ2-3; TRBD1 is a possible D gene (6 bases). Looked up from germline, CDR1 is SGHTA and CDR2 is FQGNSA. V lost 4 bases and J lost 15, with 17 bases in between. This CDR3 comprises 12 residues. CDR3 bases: TGTGCCAGCAGCTACGGACAGACCACCTCCTATTTT. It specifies CASSYGQTTSYF.

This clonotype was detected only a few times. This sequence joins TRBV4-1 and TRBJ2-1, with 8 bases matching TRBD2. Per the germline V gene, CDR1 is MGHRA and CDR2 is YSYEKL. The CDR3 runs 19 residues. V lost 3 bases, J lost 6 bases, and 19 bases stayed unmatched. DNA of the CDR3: TGCGCCAGCAGCCACCCTACAGAAGTCACTAGCGGTCCCCTCAATGAGCAGTTCTTC. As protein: CASSHPTEVTSGPLNEQFF.

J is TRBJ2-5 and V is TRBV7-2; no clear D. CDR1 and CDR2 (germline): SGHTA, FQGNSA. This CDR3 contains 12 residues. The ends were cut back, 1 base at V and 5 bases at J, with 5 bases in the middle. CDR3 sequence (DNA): TGTGCCAGCAGCTTAGTTGTTGAGACCCAGTACTTC. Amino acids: CASSLVVETQYF.

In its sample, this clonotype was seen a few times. CDR3 in DNA: TGTGCCAGCAGTTACCTGACAGACAACTATGGCTACACCTTC. The encoded protein is CASSYLTDNYGYTF. The chain recombines TRBV7-9 with TRBJ1-2, with D perhaps matching TRBD1 (5 bases). Per germline, CDR1 SEHNR and CDR2 FQNEAQ (reference sequence). V lost 6 bases and J lost 2, with 13 bases in between. This CDR3 is 14 amino acids long.

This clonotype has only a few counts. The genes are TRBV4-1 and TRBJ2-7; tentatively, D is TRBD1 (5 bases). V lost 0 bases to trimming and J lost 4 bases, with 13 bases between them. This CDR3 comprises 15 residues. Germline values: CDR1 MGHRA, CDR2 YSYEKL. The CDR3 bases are TGCGCCAGCAGCCAAGACAGACAGTCCCATTACGAGCAGTACTTC. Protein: CASSQDRQSHYEQYF.

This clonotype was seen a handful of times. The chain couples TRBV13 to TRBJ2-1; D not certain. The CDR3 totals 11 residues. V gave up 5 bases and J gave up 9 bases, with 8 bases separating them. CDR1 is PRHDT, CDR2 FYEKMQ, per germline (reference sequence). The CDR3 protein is CASSQGFEQFF. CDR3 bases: TGTGCCAGCAGCCAAGGATTTGAGCAGTTCTTC.

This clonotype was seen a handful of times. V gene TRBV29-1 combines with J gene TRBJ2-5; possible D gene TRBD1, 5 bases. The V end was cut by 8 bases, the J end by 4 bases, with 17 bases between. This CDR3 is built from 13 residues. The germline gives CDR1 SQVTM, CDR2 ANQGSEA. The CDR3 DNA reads TGCAGCATCATCTCCATTAGGGGAGAGACCCAGTACTTC. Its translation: CSIISIRGETQYF.